These 27 T cell receptor beta chains came from one sample sequenced in a study of T cells in Graves' hyperthyroidism and ophthalmopathy. RNA transcripts provided the source from which TCR beta CDR3 regions were amplified. HTBI primers were employed in a first-round RT-PCR of the TCR CDR3. TCRdb itself ran the multiplex PCR reads through MiXCR, one entry per CDR3 protein. In the table there are hundreds of thousands of distinct CDR3 sequences, 13% to 15% of which are singletons. The material sequenced was blood. All receptors derive from a woman between 45 and 65 years old with Graves' ophthalmopathy.

V and J are TRBV27 and TRBJ1-2, with TRBD1 as a possible D gene (5 bases). The CDR3 runs 12 residues. V lost 6 bases and J 5 bases, leaving 10 bases between the germline ends. Germline V gene sequence: CDR1 MNHEY, CDR2 SMNVEV (reference sequence). The CDR3 loop is CASSRPGYGYTF. The CDR3 nucleotides are TGTGCCAGCAGCAGGCCAGGGTATGGCTACACCTTC.

The V gene is TRBV19, the J gene TRBJ2-3, with a possible D match to TRBD2 (5 bases). V dropped 5 bases and J dropped 1 base, with 10 bases sitting between them. Germline assignment: CDR1 LNHDA and CDR2 SQIVND (reference sequence). This CDR3 contains 14 residues. This CDR3 is CASSVGLRTDTQYF. CDR3 coding DNA: TGTGCCAGTAGTGTCGGACTTCGCACAGATACGCAGTATTTT.

A few counts support this clonotype. The chain combines TRBV6-1 with TRBJ2-4, with 12 bases aligning to TRBD2. V shed 6 bases, J shed 9 bases, and the junction held 9 bases outside the gene matches. Germline V gene sequence: CDR1 MNHNS, CDR2 SASEGT. This CDR3 contains 15 residues. CDR3: CASSKTSGSKSIQYF. DNA for the CDR3: TGTGCCAGCAGCAAGACTAGCGGGAGTAAGAGCATTCAGTACTTC.

This clonotype was counted many times. The rearrangement joins TRBV7-9 to TRBJ2-1; D possibly matches TRBD1 or TRBD2 (5 bases each). The CDR3 is made up of 13 amino acids. Germline values: CDR1 SEHNR, CDR2 FQNEAQ (reference sequence). Trimming left V 4 bases short and J 6 bases short, with 10 bases between. DNA for the CDR3: TGTGCCAGCAGCTCACCTGGGGGCAATGAGCAGTTCTTC. Protein: CASSSPGGNEQFF.

At least ten counts were recorded for this clonotype. The chain recombines TRBV15 with TRBJ2-7; 7 nucleotides align to TRBD1. V lost 0 bases, J lost 0 bases, and 14 bases stayed unmatched. Per the germline V gene, CDR1 is LNHNV and CDR2 is YYDKDF (reference sequence). The length of the CDR3 is 19 residues. DNA of the CDR3: TGTGCCACCAGCAGAGAGGGACAGCGGAGTGGGTCCTACTCCTACGAGCAGTACTTC. Protein: CATSREGQRSGSYSYEQYF.

This clonotype showed up just a few times. V and J are TRBV28 and TRBJ1-2; possible D gene TRBD1, 5 bases. V shed 3 bases and J shed 4 bases, with 9 bases lying between them. Germline V gene lookup returns CDR1 MDHEN and CDR2 SYDVKM. The CDR3 totals 13 residues. CDR3 loop: CASSFAQVYGYTF. CDR3 DNA: TGTGCCAGCAGTTTCGCACAGGTCTATGGCTACACCTTC.

This clonotype appeared many times. The J gene is TRBJ1-5, the V gene TRBV7-3, with 12 bases matching TRBD1. The germline V gene has CDR1 SGHTA and CDR2 FQGTGA. This CDR3 is built from 17 residues. Trimming at V came to 6 bases and at J to 7 bases, leaving 13 bases not matched to a gene. The CDR3 reads CASSKRDRGRLRQPQHF. In DNA form, the CDR3 reads TGTGCCAGCAGTAAACGGGACAGGGGGCGTTTACGGCAGCCCCAGCATTTT.

Details on this clonotype: A much more abundant neighbour one base away suggests this may be a read error. V usage is TRBV28 and J usage is TRBJ2-3; D is uncertain. V dropped 6 bases and J dropped 2 bases, with 27 bases sitting between them. Germline assignment: CDR1 MDHEN and CDR2 SYDVKM. This CDR3 is built from 19 residues. Here the CDR3 DNA reads TGTGCCAGCAGCATCCTGACTGGGGATTCCTCACCCCCCACAGATACGCAGTATTTT. This translates into CASSILTGDSSPPTDTQYF. The full variable domain, with the rest looked up from reference TRBV28 and TRBJ2-3, is DVKVTQSSRYLVKRTGEKVFLECVQDMDHENMFWYRQDPGLGLRLIYFSYDVKMKEKGDIPEGYSVSREKKERFSLILESASTNQTSMYLCASSILTGDSSPPTDTQYFGPGTRLTVL.

Comment on this clonotype: A much larger clonotype is one base distant, so this may be a read error. The chain recombines TRBV7-9 with TRBJ1-1; D unresolved. The CDR3 extends over 12 amino acids. CDR1 and CDR2 from the germline V gene are SEHNR and FQNEAQ (reference sequence). V was clipped by 1 base and J by 10 bases, with 10 bases between them. The CDR3: CASSLGPVIAFF. The CDR3 nucleotides read TGTGCCAGCAGCTTAGGCCCCGTTATAGCTTTCTTT. The whole variable domain, filled in from reference TRBV7-9 and TRBJ1-1, reads DTGVSQNPRHKITKRGQNVTFRCDPISEHNRLYWYRQTLGQGPEFLTYFQNEAQLEKSRLLSDRFSAERPKGSFSTLEIQRTEQGDSAMYLCASSLGPVIAFFGQGTRLTVV.

This clonotype appeared a few times. This rearrangement joins TRBV6-1 to TRBJ1-2; tentative D call: TRBD1 (6 bases). This CDR3 is 17 amino acids long. Trimming pared 5 bases from V and 1 base from J, leaving 20 bases between. Germline assignment: CDR1 MNHNS and CDR2 SASEGT. CDR3 bases: TGTGCCAGCAGTTATGGGCGGGGGGCCCTAATTAACTATGGCTACACCTTC. Encoded protein: CASSYGRGALINYGYTF.

This clonotype was counted only a few times. The V and J genes are TRBV9 and TRBJ1-5; D call uncertain. Germline values: CDR1 SGDLS, CDR2 YYNGEE. Trimming pared 4 bases from V and 3 bases from J, leaving 14 bases between. This CDR3 comprises 15 residues. The CDR3 is CASSPSWEINQPQHF. The DNA for the CDR3 is TGTGCCAGCAGCCCGTCATGGGAAATCAATCAGCCCCAGCATTTT.

Ten or more counts support this clonotype. V gene TRBV6-2 or TRBV6-3 combines with J gene TRBJ2-5; 9 bases are a match to TRBD1. V lost 2 bases and J lost 5; bases outside the gene matches: 6. Germline V gives CDR1 MNHEY, CDR2 SVGEGT. The length of the CDR3 is 15 residues. CDR3 in amino acids: CASSYRMGQGETQYF. In nucleotides, the CDR3 is TGTGCCAGCAGTTACCGGATGGGACAGGGCGAGACCCAGTACTTC.

This clonotype showed up just a few times. V is TRBV6-1 and J is TRBJ1-5, with 10 bases that match TRBD1. With 6 bases clipped from V and 5 bases from J, the junction kept 4 bases outside the gene matches. The CDR3 spans 14 residues. Germline V lookup: CDR1 MNHNS, CDR2 SASEGT. In DNA form, the CDR3 reads TGTGCCAGCAGCCGGGGACAGGGGTATCAGCCCCAGCATTTT. Translation: CASSRGQGYQPQHF.

The rearrangement links TRBV19 to TRBJ2-7; TRBD1 matches at 7 bases. Germline CDR1 LNHDA, CDR2 SQIVND (reference sequence). J lost 4 bases, V lost 5 bases, and 14 bases had no gene match. This CDR3 is built from 16 residues. CDR3 coding DNA: TGTGCCAGTAGTTCCCAGGGGGTAGGAGACGGATACGAGCAGTACTTC. It yields the protein CASSSQGVGDGYEQYF.

This clonotype was seen ten or more times. The chain has TRBV7-3 and TRBJ2-1; TRBD1 aligns across 7 bases. The J segment lost 4 bases and the V segment lost 0 bases, leaving 6 bases of the junction unmatched. Germline V gene data show CDR1 as SGHTA and CDR2 as FQGTGA. CDR3 length equals 16 residues. For the CDR3, the DNA is TGTGCCAGCAGCTTAACTGGTCAGGGGGTTTACAATGAGCAGTTCTTC. Its translation is CASSLTGQGVYNEQFF.

This clonotype was counted many times. The CDR3 DNA is TGTGCCAGCACGGACCGAGATAGCGGGCCCACAGATACGCAGTATTTT. Encoded protein: CASTDRDSGPTDTQYF. This chain uses TRBV28 with TRBJ2-3, with 7 positions matching TRBD2. This CDR3 comprises 16 residues. The germline gives CDR1 MDHEN, CDR2 SYDVKM. J gave up 2 bases and V 7 bases, and 12 bases lay outside the gene matches.

This clonotype turned up a few times. This chain connects TRBV4-3 to TRBJ2-1; TRBD2 agrees at 13 bases. V was pared by 0 bases and J by 9 bases, with 11 bases of the junction left unmatched. This CDR3 has 18 residues. The germline V gene encodes CDR1 LGHNA and CDR2 YSLEER. CDR3 nucleotide sequence: TGCGCCAGCAGCCAAGAGATTCCAACTAGCGGGAGGGCAATTGAGCAGTTCTTC. Its translation is CASSQEIPTSGRAIEQFF.

The table lists this clonotype with many counts. V and J are TRBV7-2 and TRBJ2-3; 8 bases line up with TRBD1. CDR1 and CDR2 (germline): SGHTA, FQGNSA. The CDR3 sequence is 16 residues long. V shed 2 bases, J shed 2 bases, and the junction held 6 bases outside the gene matches. CDR3 amino acids: CASSLNRGSDTDTQYF. CDR3 DNA: TGTGCCAGCAGCTTAAACAGGGGGTCAGACACAGATACGCAGTATTTT.

In this sample, this clonotype turned up many times. The rearrangement joins TRBV29-1 to TRBJ2-7, with D unresolved. The length of the CDR3 is 13 residues. Looked up from germline, CDR1 is SQVTM and CDR2 is ANQGSEA. V was cut by 4 bases and J by 6 bases, with 16 bases left in between. CDR3 protein: CSVVTAPTREQYF. The CDR3 DNA reads as TGCAGCGTTGTAACGGCCCCAACCCGCGAGCAGTACTTC.

The sample holds a few counts of this clonotype. A single base separates this from a much larger clone, so it may be a read error. The CDR3 region has the DNA TGTGCCAGCTCACCAACCGGGACCGACTACGGGCAGTACTTC. The encoded protein is CASSPTGTDYGQYF. The chain recombines TRBV18 with TRBJ2-7; possibly TRBD1 or TRBD2 for D (5 bases each). CDR1 is KGHSH, CDR2 LQKENI, per germline. The CDR3 spans 14 residues. The whole variable domain, remainder taken from reference TRBV18 and TRBJ2-7, is NAGVMQNPRHLVRRRGQEARLRCSPMKGHSHVYWYRQLPEEGLKFMVYLQKENIIDESGMPKERFSAEFPKEGPSILRIQQVVRGDSAAYFCASSPTGTDYGQYFGPGTRLTVT.

V gene TRBV19 combines with J gene TRBJ2-3; no definite D call. V lost 2 bases to trimming and J lost 5 bases, with 14 bases between them. The CDR3 is 15 residues long. CDR1 is LNHDA, CDR2 SQIVND, per germline (reference sequence). The CDR3 region is CASSITSLPKDTQYF. The CDR3 nucleotides are TGTGCCAGTAGTATAACCTCCTTACCGAAAGATACGCAGTATTTT.

This clonotype has at least ten counts. This chain joins TRBV12-3 or TRBV12-4 and TRBJ2-1; 10 nucleotides match TRBD2. Trimming removed 6 bases from V and 3 bases from J; junction bases left unmatched: 8. This CDR3 has 16 residues. The CDR3 reads CASSPPGLADYNEQFF. Written as DNA, the CDR3 is TGTGCCAGCAGCCCCCCCGGACTAGCGGACTACAATGAGCAGTTCTTC.

This clonotype was counted between two and nine times. The chain combines TRBV3-1 with TRBJ2-3; 9 bases map to TRBD2. Germline values: CDR1 LGHDT, CDR2 YNNKEL (reference sequence). Losses at the gene ends were 3 bases for V and 4 bases for J; bases not matched to a gene: 2. The CDR3 extends over 14 amino acids. The CDR3 spells CASSQTSGADTQYF. The CDR3, as DNA: TGTGCCAGCAGCCAGACTAGCGGCGCAGATACGCAGTATTTT.

The chain uses TRBV28 and TRBJ2-5; 11 positions agree with TRBD1. Germline assignment: CDR1 MDHEN and CDR2 SYDVKM. The trim removed 6 bases at V and 2 bases at J, leaving 8 bases unmatched. CDR3 length: 16 amino acids. The CDR3 region is CASSPDRGRLQETQYF. CDR3 bases: TGTGCCAGCAGCCCGGACAGGGGGCGCTTGCAAGAGACCCAGTACTTC.

This clonotype occurred many times. V usage is TRBV20-1 and J usage is TRBJ2-7; D remains unclear. The CDR3 runs 13 residues. Per germline, CDR1 DFQATT and CDR2 SNEGSKA (reference sequence). Trimming pared 0 bases from V and 3 bases from J, leaving 9 bases between. CDR3 in DNA: TGCAGTGCTAGAGATCCGGTAGGCTACGAGCAGTACTTC. It yields the protein CSARDPVGYEQYF.

This clonotype showed up many times. This rearrangement joins TRBV2 to TRBJ2-2; TRBD2 is a possible D gene (6 bases). The CDR3 extends over 15 amino acids. Germline values: CDR1 SNHLY, CDR2 FYNNEI. The ends were cut back, 3 bases at V and 7 bases at J, with 15 bases in the middle. In nucleotides, the CDR3 is TGTGCCAGCAGTGACCCAGCGGGTACAGACGGGGAGCTGTTTTTT. It yields the protein CASSDPAGTDGELFF.

J is TRBJ1-5 and V is TRBV29-1; TRBD1 might be the D (5 bases). CDR1 and CDR2 (germline): SQVTM, ANQGSEA. Trimming cost V 5 bases and J 4 bases, with 9 bases left between them. The CDR3 has 12 residues. The CDR3 here is CSVRDGNQPQHF. CDR3 DNA sequence: TGCAGCGTTCGGGACGGGAATCAGCCCCAGCATTTT.